The 6 T cell receptor beta chains presented below share a single source sample, sequenced in a study of blood T cells in healthy people across ages. Next came a second PCR, run for roughly 6 to 11 cycles, which used a sample-barcoded 5' primer along with a J-beta primer mix. TCRdb used MiXCR to reprocess the 5' RACE reads, holding one entry per CDR3 protein. The sample holds hundreds of thousands of distinct CDR3 sequences; about 28% are singletons and the top ten take approximately 3.3%. This sample also appeared in a second study, on T cells of mothers and their children.

The sequenced material came from blood. The receptor source for this set is a boy aged 2 to 10 in good health.

The chain combines TRBV7-6 with TRBJ2-1; 11 bases line up with TRBD1. CDR1 and CDR2 from the germline V gene are SGHVS and FNYEAQ. CDR3 length: 17 residues. V lost 4 bases, J lost 5 bases, and 10 bases stayed unmatched. Here the CDR3 reads CASSSRDRGFGDNEQFF. CDR3 coding DNA: TGTGCCAGCAGCTCCCGGGACAGGGGGTTCGGGGACAATGAGCAGTTCTTC.

The chain recombines TRBV10-3 with TRBJ2-3; a weak D match, TRBD2 (6 bases). Germline V gives CDR1 ENHRY, CDR2 SYGVKD. V lost 3 bases and J 2 bases, leaving 15 bases between the germline ends. The CDR3 length is 16 residues. The DNA of the CDR3 is TGTGCCATCAGTGACGGGGGTCGGCAGACCACAGATACGCAGTATTTT. Protein product: CAISDGGRQTTDTQYF.

The chain uses TRBV5-1 and TRBJ2-3; possibly TRBD1 or TRBD2 for D (5 bases each). This CDR3 is 13 amino acids long. Trimming stripped 4 bases from V and 6 bases from J, with 12 bases between. CDR1 SGHRS and CDR2 YFSETQ come from the germline V gene. CDR3 DNA: TGCGCCAGCAGCCCCCCGGGGCCCGATACGCAGTATTTT. It specifies CASSPPGPDTQYF.

V and J are TRBV5-6 and TRBJ2-1; weak D call: TRBD1 (6 bases). The end of the DNA aligns better with TRBJ2-7, so the J call may be wrong. The CDR3 covers 16 residues. From germline, CDR1 is SGHDT and CDR2 YYEEEE. The CDR3 loop reads CASSLLQGQGAYEQYF. The CDR3 DNA reads TGTGCCAGCAGCTTGTTGCAGGGGCAGGGAGCCTACGAGCAGTACTTC.

In this sample, this clonotype turned up a few times. The gene calls are TRBV7-9 and TRBJ1-2, with 8 bases fitting TRBD1. The germline gives CDR1 SEHNR, CDR2 FQNEAQ (reference sequence). This CDR3 is built from 15 residues. J gave up 0 bases and V 3 bases, and 3 bases lay outside the gene matches. The CDR3: CASSFSDRANYGYTF. The CDR3 nucleotides read TGTGCCAGCAGCTTTTCGGACAGGGCTAACTATGGCTACACCTTC. Full variable domain (remainder filled in from reference TRBV7-9 and TRBJ1-2): DTGVSQNPRHKITKRGQNVTFRCDPISEHNRLYWYRQTLGQGPEFLTYFQNEAQLEKSRLLSDRFSAERPKGSFSTLEIQRTEQGDSAMYLCASSFSDRANYGYTFGSGTRLTVV.

The chain has TRBV20-1 and TRBJ2-7; D might be TRBD2 (6 bases). This CDR3 is built from 15 residues. The V end was cut by 5 bases, the J end by 0 bases, with 17 bases between. CDR1 is DFQATT, CDR2 SNEGSKA, per germline (reference sequence). The CDR3 spells CSAETGTPSSYEQYF. The CDR3 DNA reads as TGCAGTGCTGAAACCGGGACTCCAAGCTCCTACGAGCAGTACTTC.